This T cell receptor beta chain was captured in a study of neoadjuvant anti-PD-1 for oral cavity cancer. The CDR3 extends over 14 amino acids. Germline CDR1 is MNHEY and CDR2 is SMNVEV (reference sequence). Trimming took off 1 base at V and 7 bases at J, with 8 bases between the two ends. Clones were read by immunoSEQ multiplex PCR, and TCRdb kept only the in-frame ones, dropping some. This sample carries about 12,000 clones, 50% to 80% of them seen once, and the ten largest clones take about 2.4%. The chain couples TRBV27 to TRBJ1-6; D not resolved. The sequence derives from a person aged 35-80 years with oral cavity squamous cell carcinoma. The starting material was PBMCs, obtained before nivolumab (anti-PD-1) treatment. The CDR3 sequence: CASSLFNVNSPLHF. CDR3 in DNA: TGTGCCAGCAGTTTATTTAACGTGAATTCACCCCTCCACTTT.